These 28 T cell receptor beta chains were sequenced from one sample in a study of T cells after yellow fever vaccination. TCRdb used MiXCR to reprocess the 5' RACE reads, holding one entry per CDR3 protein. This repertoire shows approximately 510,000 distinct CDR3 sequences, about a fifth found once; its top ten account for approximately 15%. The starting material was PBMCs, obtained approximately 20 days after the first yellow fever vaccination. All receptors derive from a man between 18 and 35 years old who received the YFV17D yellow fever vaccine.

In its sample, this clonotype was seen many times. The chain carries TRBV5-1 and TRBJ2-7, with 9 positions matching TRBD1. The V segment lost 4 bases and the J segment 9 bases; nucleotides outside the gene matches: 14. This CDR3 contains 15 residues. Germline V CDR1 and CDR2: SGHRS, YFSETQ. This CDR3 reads CASSLDRGGLGGQYF. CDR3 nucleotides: TGCGCCAGCAGCCTGGACAGGGGAGGCCTTGGGGGGCAGTACTTC.

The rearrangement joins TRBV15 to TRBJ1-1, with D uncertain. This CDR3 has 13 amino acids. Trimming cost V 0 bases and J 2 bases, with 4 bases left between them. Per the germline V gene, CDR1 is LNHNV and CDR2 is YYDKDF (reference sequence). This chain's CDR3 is CATSRDVNTEAFF. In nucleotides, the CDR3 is TGTGCCACCAGCAGAGACGTCAACACTGAAGCTTTCTTT.

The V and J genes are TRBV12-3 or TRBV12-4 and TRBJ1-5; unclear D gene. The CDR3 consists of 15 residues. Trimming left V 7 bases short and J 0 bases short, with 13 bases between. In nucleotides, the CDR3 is TGTGCCAGCACCCGATCGGGGTATAGCAATCAGCCCCAGCATTTT. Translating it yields CASTRSGYSNQPQHF.

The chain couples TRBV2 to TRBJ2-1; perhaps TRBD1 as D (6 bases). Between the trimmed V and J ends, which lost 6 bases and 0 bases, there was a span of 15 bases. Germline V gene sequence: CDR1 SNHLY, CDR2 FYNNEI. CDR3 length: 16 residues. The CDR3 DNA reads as TGTGCCAGCAGGAAGCCCCAAGGGGGCTCCTACAATGAGCAGTTCTTC. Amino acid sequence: CASRKPQGGSYNEQFF.

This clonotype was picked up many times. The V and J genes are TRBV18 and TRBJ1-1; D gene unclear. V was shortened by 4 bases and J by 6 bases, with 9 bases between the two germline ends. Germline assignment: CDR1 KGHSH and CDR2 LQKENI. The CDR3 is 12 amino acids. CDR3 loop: CASSLQRAEAFF. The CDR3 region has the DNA TGTGCCAGCTCACTCCAAAGGGCTGAAGCTTTCTTT.

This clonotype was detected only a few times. CDR3 amino acids: CASSFWGEVAYEQYF. CDR3 in DNA: TGTGCCAGCAGCTTTTGGGGGGAAGTGGCCTACGAGCAGTACTTC. The chain recombines TRBV5-6 with TRBJ2-7, with D maybe TRBD2 (6 bases). Trimming pared 2 bases from V and 2 bases from J, leaving 14 bases between. This CDR3 has 15 residues. Germline V gene data show CDR1 as SGHDT and CDR2 as YYEEEE.

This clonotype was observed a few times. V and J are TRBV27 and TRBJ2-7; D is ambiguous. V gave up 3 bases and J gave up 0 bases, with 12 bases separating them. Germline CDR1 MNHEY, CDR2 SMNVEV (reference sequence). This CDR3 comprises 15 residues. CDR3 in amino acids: CASSFYRTVSYEQYF. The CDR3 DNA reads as TGTGCCAGCAGTTTTTATAGGACGGTCTCCTACGAGCAGTACTTC.

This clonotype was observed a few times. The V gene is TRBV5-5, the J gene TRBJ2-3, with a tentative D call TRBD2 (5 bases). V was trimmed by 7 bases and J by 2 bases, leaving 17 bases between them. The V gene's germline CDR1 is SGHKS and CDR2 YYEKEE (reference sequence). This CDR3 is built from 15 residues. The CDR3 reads CASWLREGHTDTQYF. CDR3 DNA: TGTGCCAGCTGGCTAAGAGAGGGCCACACAGATACGCAGTATTTT.

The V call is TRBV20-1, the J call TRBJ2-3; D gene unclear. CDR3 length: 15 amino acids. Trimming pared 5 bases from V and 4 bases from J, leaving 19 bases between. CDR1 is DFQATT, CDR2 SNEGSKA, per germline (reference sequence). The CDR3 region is CSAFPRSNGPDTQYF. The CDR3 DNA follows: TGCAGTGCTTTCCCTAGGTCCAACGGCCCAGATACGCAGTATTTT.

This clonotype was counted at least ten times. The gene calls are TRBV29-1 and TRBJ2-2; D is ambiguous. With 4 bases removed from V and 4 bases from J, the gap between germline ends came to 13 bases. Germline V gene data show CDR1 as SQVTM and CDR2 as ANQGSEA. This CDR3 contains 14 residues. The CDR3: CSVVEVTGTGELFF. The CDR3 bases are TGCAGCGTTGTTGAGGTTACGGGCACCGGGGAGCTGTTTTTT.

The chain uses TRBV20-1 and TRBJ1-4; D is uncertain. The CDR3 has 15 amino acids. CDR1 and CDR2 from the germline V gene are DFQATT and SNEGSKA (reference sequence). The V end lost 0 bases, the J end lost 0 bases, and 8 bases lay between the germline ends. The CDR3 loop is CSARDPQTTNEKLFF. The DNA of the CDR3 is TGCAGTGCTAGAGATCCGCAGACAACTAATGAAAAACTGTTTTTT.

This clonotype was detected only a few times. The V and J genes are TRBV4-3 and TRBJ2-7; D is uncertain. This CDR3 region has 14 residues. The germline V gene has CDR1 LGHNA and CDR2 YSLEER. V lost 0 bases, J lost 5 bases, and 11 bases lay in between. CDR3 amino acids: CASSQDGLGNEQYF. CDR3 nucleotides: TGCGCCAGCAGCCAAGATGGCCTGGGGAACGAGCAGTACTTC.

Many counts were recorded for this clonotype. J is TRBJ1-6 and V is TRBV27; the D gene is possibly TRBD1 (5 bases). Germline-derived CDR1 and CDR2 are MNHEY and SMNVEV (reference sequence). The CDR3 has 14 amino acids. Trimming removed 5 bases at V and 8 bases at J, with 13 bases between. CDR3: CASSQIGAYSPLHF. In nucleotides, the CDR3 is TGTGCCAGCAGTCAGATCGGGGCGTATTCACCCCTCCACTTT.

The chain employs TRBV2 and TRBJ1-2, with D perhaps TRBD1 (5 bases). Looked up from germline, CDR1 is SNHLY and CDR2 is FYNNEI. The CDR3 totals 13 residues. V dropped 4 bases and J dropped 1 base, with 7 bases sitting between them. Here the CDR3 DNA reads TGTGCCAGCAGTGCCGACAGTAACTATGGCTACACCTTC. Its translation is CASSADSNYGYTF.

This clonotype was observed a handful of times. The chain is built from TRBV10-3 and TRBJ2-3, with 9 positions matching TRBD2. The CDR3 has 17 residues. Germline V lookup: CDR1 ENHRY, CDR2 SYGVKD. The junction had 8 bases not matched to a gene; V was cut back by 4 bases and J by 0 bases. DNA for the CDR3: TGTGCCATCAGTGCGCCCCTAGCGGGGACTAGCACAGATACGCAGTATTTT. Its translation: CAISAPLAGTSTDTQYF.

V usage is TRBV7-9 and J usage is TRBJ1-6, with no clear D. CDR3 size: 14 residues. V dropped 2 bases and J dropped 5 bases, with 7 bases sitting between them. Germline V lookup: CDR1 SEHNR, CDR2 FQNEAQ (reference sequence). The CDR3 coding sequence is TGTGCCAGCAGCTTAATGACCAATAATTCACCCCTCCACTTT. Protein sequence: CASSLMTNNSPLHF.

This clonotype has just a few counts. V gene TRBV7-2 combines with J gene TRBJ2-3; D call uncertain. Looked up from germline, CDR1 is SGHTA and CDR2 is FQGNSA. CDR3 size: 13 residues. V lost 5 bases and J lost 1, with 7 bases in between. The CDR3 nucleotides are TGTGCCAGCAGCCCATGGGGCACAGATACGCAGTATTTT. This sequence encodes CASSPWGTDTQYF.

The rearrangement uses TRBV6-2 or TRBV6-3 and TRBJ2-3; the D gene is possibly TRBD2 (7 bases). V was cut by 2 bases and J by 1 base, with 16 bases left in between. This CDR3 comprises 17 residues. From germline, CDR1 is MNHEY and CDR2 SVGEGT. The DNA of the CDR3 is TGTGCCAGCAGTTACCGAGGGGGGGCCGGGGGCACAGATACGCAGTATTTT. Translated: CASSYRGGAGGTDTQYF.

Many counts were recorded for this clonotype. The CDR3 nucleotides are TGCAGTGCTAGAGAATCGTCAAGGGCAGACGAGCAGTACGTC. Its protein is CSARESSRADEQYV. This chain connects TRBV20-1 to TRBJ2-7; no firm D call. This CDR3 contains 14 residues. Deletions cut 0 bases from V and 5 bases from J, with 14 bases between. Germline lookup yields CDR1 DFQATT and CDR2 SNEGSKA (reference sequence).

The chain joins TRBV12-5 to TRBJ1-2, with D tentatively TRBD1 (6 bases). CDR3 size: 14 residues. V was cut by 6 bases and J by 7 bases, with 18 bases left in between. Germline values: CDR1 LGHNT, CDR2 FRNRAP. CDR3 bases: TGTGCTAGTGGGAACCATTCAGGGGCTGGTGGCTACACCTTC. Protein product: CASGNHSGAGGYTF.

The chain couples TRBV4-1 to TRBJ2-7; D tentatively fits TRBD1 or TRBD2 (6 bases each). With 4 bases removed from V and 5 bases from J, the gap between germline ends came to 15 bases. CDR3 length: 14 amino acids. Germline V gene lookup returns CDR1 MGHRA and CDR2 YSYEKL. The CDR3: CASSLYREVHEQYF. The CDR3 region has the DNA TGCGCCAGCAGCCTCTACAGGGAGGTCCACGAGCAGTACTTC.

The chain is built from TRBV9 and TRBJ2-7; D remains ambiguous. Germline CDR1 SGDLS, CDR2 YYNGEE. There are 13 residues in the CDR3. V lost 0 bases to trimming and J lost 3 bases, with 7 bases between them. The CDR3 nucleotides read TGTGCCAGCAGCGTAGGATACAGCTACGAGCAGTACTTC. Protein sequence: CASSVGYSYEQYF. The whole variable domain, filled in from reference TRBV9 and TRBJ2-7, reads DSGVTQTPKHLITATGQRVTLRCSPRSGDLSVYWYQQSLDQGLQFLIQYYNGEERAKGNILERFSAQQFPDLHSELNLSSLELGDSALYFCASSVGYSYEQYFGPGTRLTVT.

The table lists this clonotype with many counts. Here the CDR3 DNA reads TGCAGCGTAGCGGGGGGGCCCAATGAGCAGTTCTTC. Translated, it gives CSVAGGPNEQFF. This chain joins TRBV29-1 and TRBJ2-1, with TRBD2 matching 10 bases. There are 12 residues in the CDR3. In germline, CDR1 is SQVTM, CDR2 ANQGSEA. The ends lost 6 bases at V and 6 bases at J; junction bases unmatched: 2.

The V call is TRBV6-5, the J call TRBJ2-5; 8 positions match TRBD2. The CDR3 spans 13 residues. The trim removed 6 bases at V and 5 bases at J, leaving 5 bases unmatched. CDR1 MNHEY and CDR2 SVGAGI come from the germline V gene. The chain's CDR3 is CASSGGGRETQYF. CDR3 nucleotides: TGTGCCAGCAGCGGGGGGGGACGGGAGACCCAGTACTTC.

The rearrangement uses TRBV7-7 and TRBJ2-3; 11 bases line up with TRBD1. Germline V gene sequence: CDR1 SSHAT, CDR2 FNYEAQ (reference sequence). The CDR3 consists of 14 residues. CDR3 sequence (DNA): TGTGCTAGGGGGGGGACAGGGGGGACCCATACGCAGTATTTT. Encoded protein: CARGGTGGTHTQYF.

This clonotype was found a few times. In DNA form, the CDR3 reads TGTGCCAGCAGCTCGGGGTCGGACTATGGCTACACCTTC. Amino acid sequence: CASSSGSDYGYTF. The rearrangement links TRBV9 to TRBJ1-2; D uncertain. CDR3 size: 13 residues. V lost 4 bases, J lost 3 bases, and 10 bases lay in between. Germline V gene lookup returns CDR1 SGDLS and CDR2 YYNGEE. Complete variable domain (other parts from reference TRBV9 and TRBJ1-2): DSGVTQTPKHLITATGQRVTLRCSPRSGDLSVYWYQQSLDQGLQFLIQYYNGEERAKGNILERFSAQQFPDLHSELNLSSLELGDSALYFCASSSGSDYGYTFGSGTRLTVV.

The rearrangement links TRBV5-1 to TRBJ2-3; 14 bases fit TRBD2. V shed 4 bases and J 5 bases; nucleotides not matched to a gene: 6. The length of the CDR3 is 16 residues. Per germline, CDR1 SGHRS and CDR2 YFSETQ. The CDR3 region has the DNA TGCGCCAGCAGCCTCGGACTAGCGGGGGGCGTAGATACGCAGTATTTT. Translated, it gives CASSLGLAGGVDTQYF.

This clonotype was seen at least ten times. DNA of the CDR3: TGTGCCAGCAGAAACAGGGGACGGAACTATGGCTACACCTTC. This translates into CASRNRGRNYGYTF. The genes are TRBV6-1 and TRBJ1-2, with 7 bases lining up with TRBD1. Germline CDR1 reads MNHNS; CDR2 reads SASEGT. V lost 6 bases to trimming and J lost 2 bases; unmatched junction nucleotides: 6. The length of the CDR3 is 14 residues.